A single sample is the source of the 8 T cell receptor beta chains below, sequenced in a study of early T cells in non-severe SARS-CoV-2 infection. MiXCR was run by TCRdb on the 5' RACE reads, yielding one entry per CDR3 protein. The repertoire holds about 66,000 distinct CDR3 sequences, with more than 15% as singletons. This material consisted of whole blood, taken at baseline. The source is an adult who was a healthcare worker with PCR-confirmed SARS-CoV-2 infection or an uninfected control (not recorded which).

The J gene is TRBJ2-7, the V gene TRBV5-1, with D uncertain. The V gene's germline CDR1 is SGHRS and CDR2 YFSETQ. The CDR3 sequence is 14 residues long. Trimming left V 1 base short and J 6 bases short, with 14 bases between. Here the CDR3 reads CASSLTAVTVEQYF. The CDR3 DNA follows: TGCGCCAGCAGCTTGACAGCTGTCACCGTCGAGCAGTACTTC.

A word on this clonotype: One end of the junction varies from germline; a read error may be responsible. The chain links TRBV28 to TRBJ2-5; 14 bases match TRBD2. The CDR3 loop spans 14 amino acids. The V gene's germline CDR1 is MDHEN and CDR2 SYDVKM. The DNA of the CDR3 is TGTGCCAGCAGCACCTCTCCCCCGGGACTAGCGGGAGCATTC. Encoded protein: CASSTSPPGLAGAF.

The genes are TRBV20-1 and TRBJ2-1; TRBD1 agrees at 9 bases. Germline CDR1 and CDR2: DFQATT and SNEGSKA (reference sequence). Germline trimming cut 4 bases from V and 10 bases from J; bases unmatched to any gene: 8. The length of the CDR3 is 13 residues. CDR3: CSAIWTGEREQFF. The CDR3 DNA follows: TGCAGTGCTATCTGGACAGGGGAGAGGGAGCAGTTCTTC.

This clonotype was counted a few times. CDR3 sequence reads: CSASIFRGGRNQPQHF. As DNA, the CDR3 is TGCAGTGCTAGTATTTTTCGGGGTGGTCGCAATCAGCCCCAGCATTTT. This chain links TRBV20-1 with TRBJ1-5; unclear D gene. The CDR3 length is 16 residues. Germline CDR1 DFQATT, CDR2 SNEGSKA (reference sequence). Trimming removed 3 bases from V and 2 bases from J, with 17 bases in between.

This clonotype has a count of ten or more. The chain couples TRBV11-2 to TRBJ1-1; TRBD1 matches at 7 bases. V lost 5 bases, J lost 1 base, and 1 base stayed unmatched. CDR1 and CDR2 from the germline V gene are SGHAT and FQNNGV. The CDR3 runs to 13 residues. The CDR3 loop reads CASSRDRNTEAFF. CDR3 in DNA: TGTGCCAGCAGCCGGGACAGGAACACTGAAGCTTTCTTT.

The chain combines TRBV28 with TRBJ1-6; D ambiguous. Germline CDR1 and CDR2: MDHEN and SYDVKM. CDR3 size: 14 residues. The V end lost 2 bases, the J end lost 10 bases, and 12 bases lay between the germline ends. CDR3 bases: TGTGCCAGCAGTTTAAACCCCACCCCCTCACCCCTCCACTTT. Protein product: CASSLNPTPSPLHF.

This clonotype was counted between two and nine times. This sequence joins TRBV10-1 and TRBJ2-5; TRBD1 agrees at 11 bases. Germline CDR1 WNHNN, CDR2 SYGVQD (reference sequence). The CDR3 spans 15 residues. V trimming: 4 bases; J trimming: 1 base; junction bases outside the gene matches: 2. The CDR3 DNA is TGCGCCAGCAGTGCGGGACAGGGGGTCCAAGAGACCCAGTACTTC. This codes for CASSAGQGVQETQYF.

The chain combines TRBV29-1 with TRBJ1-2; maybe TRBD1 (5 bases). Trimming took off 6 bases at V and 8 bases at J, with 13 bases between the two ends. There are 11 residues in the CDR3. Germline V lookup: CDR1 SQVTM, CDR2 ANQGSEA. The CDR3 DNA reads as TGCAGCGTAGTCTTGGGGCGAGGCTACACCTTC. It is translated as CSVVLGRGYTF.